The sequence of this T cell receptor (beta chain) was determined in a study of blood T cell repertoires in COVID-19. The table came from immunoSEQ multiplex PCR; TCRdb's copy has only in-frame clones and leaves some out. The table includes 260,000 or so clones, approximately 91% detected once. Trimming left V 3 bases short and J 3 bases short, with 11 bases between. The V gene's germline CDR1 is LGHDT and CDR2 YNNKEL (reference sequence). The length of the CDR3 is 14 residues. The source is a human donor in a cohort sampled during active COVID-19. The V call is TRBV3-1 (or the pseudogene TRBV3-2), the J call TRBJ1-1; D call uncertain. Material for sequencing was peripheral blood. The CDR3 loop reads CASSHLGVDTEAFF. CDR3 nucleotide sequence: TGTGCCAGCAGCCACCTCGGAGTGGACACTGAAGCTTTCTTT.